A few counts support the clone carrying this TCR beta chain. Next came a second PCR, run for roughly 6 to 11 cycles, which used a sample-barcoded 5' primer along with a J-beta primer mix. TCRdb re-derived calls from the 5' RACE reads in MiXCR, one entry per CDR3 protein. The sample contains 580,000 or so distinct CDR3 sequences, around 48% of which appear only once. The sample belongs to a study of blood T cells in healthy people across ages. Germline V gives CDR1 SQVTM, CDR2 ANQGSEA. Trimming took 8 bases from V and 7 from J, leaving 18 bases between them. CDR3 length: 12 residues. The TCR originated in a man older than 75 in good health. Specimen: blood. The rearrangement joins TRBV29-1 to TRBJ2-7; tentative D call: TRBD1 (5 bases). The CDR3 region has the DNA TGCAGCCTACGAACGCAGGGTGGGGAGCAGTACTTC. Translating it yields CSLRTQGGEQYF.